What follows are 15 T cell receptor beta chains derived from one specimen sequenced in a study of early T cells in non-severe SARS-CoV-2 infection. TCRdb passed the 5' RACE reads through MiXCR, listing each CDR3 protein once. The data hold about 88,000 distinct CDR3 sequences, with about 15% observed a single time. Material: whole blood. These receptors originate from an adult who was a healthcare worker with PCR-confirmed SARS-CoV-2 infection or an uninfected control (not recorded which).

This clonotype came up a few times. This chain connects TRBV28 to TRBJ1-2, with D maybe TRBD1 (5 bases). Between the trimmed V and J ends, which lost 5 bases and 10 bases, there was a span of 17 bases. The CDR3 runs to 13 residues. Germline CDR1 and CDR2: MDHEN and SYDVKM. The CDR3 DNA follows: TGTGCCAGCAGTCTGGGACCGCTTTTTGACTACACCTTC. Its protein is CASSLGPLFDYTF.

This clonotype was observed a few times. The rearrangement joins TRBV5-6 to TRBJ1-4, with D possibly matching TRBD1 (6 bases). The length of the CDR3 is 17 residues. The V end was cut by 1 base, the J end by 0 bases, with 13 bases between. The germline CDR1 and CDR2 sequences are SGHDT and YYEEEE. This CDR3 is CASSLIVQGSTNEKLFF. CDR3 bases: TGTGCCAGCAGCTTGATTGTTCAGGGGTCAACTAATGAAAAACTGTTTTTT.

This clonotype was observed a few times. This chain connects TRBV5-5 to TRBJ2-7; D is unresolved. This CDR3 has 15 residues. Germline loops: CDR1 SGHKS, CDR2 YYEKEE (reference sequence). Trimming left V 4 bases short and J 7 bases short, with 21 bases between. CDR3 residues: CASSLGLGPLREQYF. The CDR3 DNA reads TGTGCCAGCAGCCTTGGTCTTGGACCTCTACGAGAGCAGTACTTC. Combining the CDR3 with reference TRBV5-5 and TRBJ2-7 gives the whole variable domain DAGVTQSPTHLIKTRGQQVTLRCSPISGHKSVSWYQQVLGQGPQFIFQYYEKEERGRGNFPDRFSARQFPNYSSELNVNALLLGDSALYLCASSLGLGPLREQYFGPGTRLTVT.

This clonotype was recorded a few times. The J gene is TRBJ2-5, the V gene TRBV6-1; no clear D. The CDR3 contains 13 residues. CDR1 is MNHNS and CDR2 is SASEGT in the germline V gene. V lost 4 bases, J lost 1 base, and 7 bases lay in between. The CDR3 coding sequence is TGTGCCAGCAGTGCTGGCCTCCAAGAGACCCAGTACTTC. This translates into CASSAGLQETQYF.

This clonotype was observed a few times. This rearrangement joins TRBV9 to TRBJ1-6; tentative D call: TRBD1 (6 bases). The ends were cut back, 4 bases at V and 2 bases at J, with 13 bases in the middle. CDR1 SGDLS and CDR2 YYNGEE come from the germline V gene. The CDR3 has 16 residues. For the CDR3, the DNA is TGTGCCAGCAGCTCCGGGGGGCTGACCTATAATTCACCCCTCCACTTT. Protein product: CASSSGGLTYNSPLHF.

V gene TRBV6-5 combines with J gene TRBJ2-1; D is unclear. V was shortened by 4 bases and J by 8 bases, with 9 bases between the two germline ends. Germline V CDR1 and CDR2: MNHEY, SVGAGI. The CDR3 covers 12 residues. CDR3 sequence (DNA): TGTGCCAGCAGTTTCGTCGGAGATGAGCAGTTCTTC. It codes for CASSFVGDEQFF.

This sequence joins TRBV12-3 or TRBV12-4 and TRBJ2-7; possible D gene TRBD2, 5 bases. V lost 8 bases and J 4 bases, leaving 12 bases between the germline ends. CDR3 length: 12 residues. This chain's CDR3 is CASGDTGYEQYF. The CDR3 nucleotides are TGTGCCAGCGGTGACACGGGGTACGAGCAGTACTTC.

The V gene is TRBV6-5, the J gene TRBJ2-7; 7 bases align to TRBD1. The CDR3 sequence is 15 residues long. Germline lookup yields CDR1 MNHEY and CDR2 SVGAGI. V was pared by 5 bases and J by 2 bases, with 9 bases of the junction left unmatched. For the CDR3, the DNA is TGTGCCAGCAGTCCGCTGCAGACAGGGCCCTACGAGCAGTACTTC. Encoded protein: CASSPLQTGPYEQYF.

The sample holds a few counts of this clonotype. The V gene is TRBV20-1, the J gene TRBJ1-2; the D gene is possibly TRBD1 (5 bases). Deletions cut 1 base from V and 4 bases from J, with 10 bases between. The CDR3 sequence is 13 residues long. Germline values: CDR1 DFQATT, CDR2 SNEGSKA (reference sequence). The CDR3 DNA sequence: TGCAGTGCTAGAGGGGGCAGTTTCTATGGCTACACCTTC. Its protein is CSARGGSFYGYTF.

This clonotype was seen ten or more times. The gene calls are TRBV12-3 or TRBV12-4 and TRBJ2-7; D perhaps matches TRBD2 (5 bases). Trimming took 7 bases from V and 4 from J, leaving 11 bases between them. This CDR3 is built from 12 residues. This CDR3 reads CASTEPGYEQYF. The CDR3 DNA reads as TGTGCCAGCACGGAACCGGGGTACGAGCAGTACTTC.

This clonotype was seen a handful of times. The chain carries TRBV6-2 or TRBV6-3 and TRBJ2-1; D call uncertain. Trimming stripped 4 bases from V and 4 bases from J, with 11 bases between. Germline CDR1 and CDR2: MNHEY and SVGEGT. The CDR3 is 14 amino acids. The DNA of the CDR3 is TGTGCCAGCAGTTTTCGAGGAGTATACAATGAGCAGTTCTTC. This gives the protein CASSFRGVYNEQFF.

The V and J genes are TRBV28 and TRBJ1-6; D possibly corresponds to TRBD1 (5 bases). The CDR3 has 12 residues. V was cut by 3 bases and J by 12 bases, with 9 bases left in between. Germline-derived CDR1 and CDR2 are MDHEN and SYDVKM. CDR3 in amino acids: CASSFFQGPLHF. The CDR3 DNA follows: TGTGCCAGCAGTTTCTTCCAGGGACCCCTCCACTTT.

The chain employs TRBV4-1 and TRBJ2-1; D gene unclear. The CDR3 has 19 amino acids. V lost 4 bases to trimming and J lost 0 bases, with 22 bases between them. Germline V gene data show CDR1 as MGHRA and CDR2 as YSYEKL. The CDR3 DNA is TGCGCCAGCAGCCGCGTAACGGGTCCTAAACTCAGCTCCTACAATGAGCAGTTCTTC. Translation gives CASSRVTGPKLSSYNEQFF.

This clonotype was recorded a few times. V and J are TRBV28 and TRBJ1-2; D remains unclear. The CDR3 totals 13 residues. Germline assignment: CDR1 MDHEN and CDR2 SYDVKM. V was shortened by 8 bases and J by 5 bases, with 15 bases between the two germline ends. This CDR3 reads CASVLNRGYGYTF. The CDR3 nucleotides are TGTGCCAGCGTCCTCAATCGAGGTTATGGCTACACCTTC.

There are a few counts of this clonotype. The chain employs TRBV11-2 and TRBJ2-5; D not certain. The V end lost 0 bases, the J end lost 2 bases, and 13 bases lay between the germline ends. Per the germline V gene, CDR1 is SGHAT and CDR2 is FQNNGV. The CDR3 is 16 amino acids. The CDR3 is CASSLDRTGEQETQYF. The CDR3 bases are TGTGCCAGCAGCTTAGATCGGACGGGCGAGCAAGAGACCCAGTACTTC.